This T cell receptor beta chain came from a study of T-cell reconstitution after alpha-beta-depleted transplantation in children. Whole-study findings and limits: Fresh T-cell production supplied most of the T-cell counts and diversity seen one year after transplant.

Preparation of the TCRbeta library used unique molecular identifiers. MiXCR, applied by TCRdb to the PCR reads, yields one record per CDR3 protein. The repertoire consists of hundreds of thousands of distinct CDR3 sequences, with 13% occurring once and the leading ten covering 0.79%. The CDR3 is 11 amino acids. The germline gives CDR1 MDHEN, CDR2 SYDVKM. This clonotype was counted a single time. What it binds is unknown. This may be a read error: a much more frequent sequence differs by one nucleotide. The TCR originated in a girl under 10 years old with congenital amegakaryocytic thrombocytopenia, due to receive a stem cell transplant. This sample comprised PBMCs, obtained before TCRalphabeta/CD19-depleted stem cell transplant. The rearrangement uses TRBV28 and TRBJ1-1; possibly TRBD1 for D (5 bases). The CDR3 loop reads CASLGGTEALF. The DNA of the CDR3 is TGTGCCAGCCTGGGGGGAACTGAAGCTTTGTTT.